Shown below are 2 T cell receptor beta chains from a single sample sequenced in a study of vaccination effects on CD4 cells after COVID-19 (dated by TCRdb to the early 2020s). The receptor library was made with the immunoSEQ multiplex PCR assay. As stored in TCRdb, this immuneACCESS dataset retains in-frame rearrangements with V and J assigned. A fraction of the clones does not appear; measured against another copy, unresolved V genes explain less than half of the discrepancy, and the remainder lacks a known reason. Present in this sample are approximately 38,000 clones, around 73% of which were seen just once. Jointly, the top ten make up 7% to 8% of the sample. For these receptors, no antigen is known. After about 10 days of culture, CD4+ T cells were isolated with the EasySep CD4+ T cell isolation kit. Two doses of either the BNT162b2 or the mRNA-1273 mRNA SARS-CoV-2 vaccine were administered to participants.

Here the sequenced sample was CD4+ T cells from PBMCs cultured without peptide, taken after COVID-19 vaccination. These TCRs come from a human donor who received a COVID-19 vaccine.

The V call is TRBV6-5, the J call TRBJ2-5; a possible D gene is TRBD1 (7 bases). Germline V gene lookup returns CDR1 MNHEY and CDR2 SVGAGI. V lost 5 bases to trimming and J lost 0 bases, with 13 bases between them. The length of the CDR3 is 15 residues. In DNA form, the CDR3 reads TGTGCCAGCAGTCCGACAGGGACTTACCAAGAGACCCAGTACTTC. Translation: CASSPTGTYQETQYF.

The chain links TRBV14 to TRBJ2-1, with 8 nucleotides matching TRBD2. This CDR3 has 16 amino acids. Losses at the gene ends were 3 bases for V and 5 bases for J; bases not matched to a gene: 9. CDR1 is SGHDN, CDR2 FVKESK, per germline. DNA of the CDR3: TGTGCCAGCAGCCACCTTCCGGGACTAGGAAACAATGAGCAGTTCTTC. Translated, it gives CASSHLPGLGNNEQFF.